Below, 21 T cell receptor beta chains from the same sample are listed, as sequenced in a study of shared clonotypes between healthy human individuals. Data came from immunoSEQ multiplex PCR; TCRdb stores just in-frame clones and leaves some out. The table lists some 980,000 clones, 70% to 85% of them singletons. The sample taken for sequencing was memory CD4+ T cells sorted from blood. Subset denoted: CD45RA-negative fraction. Receptor source: a man between 18 and 29 years old in good health.

This sequence joins TRBV21-1 and TRBJ2-7. TRBV21-1 is an annotated pseudogene. The CDR3 loop spans 11 amino acids. The CDR3 reads CASSIGYEQYF. For the CDR3, the DNA is TGTGCCAGCAGCATTGGGTACGAGCAGTACTTC.

The chain joins TRBV2 to TRBJ1-6, with D unresolved. The CDR3 is 14 amino acids. V lost 8 bases, J lost 0 bases, and 8 bases lay in between. Germline V gives CDR1 SNHLY, CDR2 FYNNEI. The CDR3, as DNA: TGTGCCAGCCGTGGAAACTCCTATAATTCACCCCTCCACTTT. Protein: CASRGNSYNSPLHF.

The rearrangement uses TRBV28 and TRBJ1-6; 7 bases align to TRBD1. CDR3 length: 16 amino acids. Germline CDR1 MDHEN, CDR2 SYDVKM. Germline trimming cut 6 bases from V and 4 bases from J; bases unmatched to any gene: 9. The CDR3 is CASRHPGQNYNSPLHF. CDR3 coding DNA: TGTGCCAGCAGACATCCGGGACAGAATTATAATTCACCCCTCCACTTT.

The V call is TRBV10-2, the J call TRBJ2-5; TRBD1 matches 7 bases. This CDR3 has 12 residues. The germline V gene encodes CDR1 WSHSY and CDR2 SAAADI. V gave up 5 bases and J gave up 9 bases; unmatched junction bases: 6. Here the CDR3 DNA reads TGCGCCAGCAGTTCCTTCCAGGGGGCCCAGTACTTC. Amino acid sequence: CASSSFQGAQYF.

This clone turned up a few times. The chain recombines TRBV29-1 with TRBJ2-7, with no clear D. Trimming took 6 bases from V and 3 from J, leaving 6 bases between them. The CDR3 contains 10 residues. The germline V gene encodes CDR1 SQVTM and CDR2 ANQGSEA. The CDR3 region has the DNA TGCAGCGTCCATAACTACGAGCAGTACTTC. As protein: CSVHNYEQYF.

The V call is TRBV18, the J call TRBJ2-1, with D maybe TRBD2 (6 bases). Germline CDR1 is KGHSH and CDR2 is LQKENI. V lost 6 bases and J 5 bases, leaving 14 bases between the germline ends. This CDR3 is 14 amino acids long. In DNA, the CDR3 is TGTGCCAGCTCCCCGGGGGTAGCGGACAATGAGCAGTTCTTC. Its protein is CASSPGVADNEQFF.

The gene calls are TRBV7-6 and TRBJ1-3; 8 bases fit TRBD1. The CDR3 runs 20 residues. Germline-derived CDR1 and CDR2 are SGHVS and FNYEAQ. V trimming: 0 bases; J trimming: 0 bases; junction bases outside the gene matches: 13. CDR3 region: CASSLALDPGQANSGNTIYF. In DNA form, the CDR3 reads TGTGCCAGCAGCTTAGCCTTAGACCCGGGACAGGCCAACTCTGGAAACACCATATATTTT.

J is TRBJ2-5 and V is TRBV6-6, with D perhaps matching TRBD2 (7 bases). The ends were cut back, 5 bases at V and 4 bases at J, with 11 bases in the middle. Germline assignment: CDR1 MNHNY and CDR2 SVGAGI (reference sequence). The CDR3 extends over 13 amino acids. The CDR3 reads CASSGGARETQYF. The CDR3, as DNA: TGTGCCAGCAGTGGGGGGGCAAGAGAGACCCAGTACTTC.

V gene TRBV6-5 combines with J gene TRBJ2-3; the match to TRBD1 covers 9 bases. With 5 bases clipped from V and 2 bases from J, the junction kept 5 bases outside the gene matches. The CDR3 runs 15 residues. Germline V CDR1 and CDR2: MNHEY, SVGAGI. CDR3 sequence: CASSQQGANTDTQYF. For the CDR3, the DNA is TGTGCCAGCAGTCAACAGGGGGCGAACACAGATACGCAGTATTTT.

V is TRBV19 and J is TRBJ2-2; D uncertain. Between the trimmed V and J ends, which lost 8 bases and 4 bases, there was a span of 5 bases. Germline CDR1 is LNHDA and CDR2 is SQIVND (reference sequence). The CDR3 length is 11 residues. The CDR3 DNA is TGTGCCAGTGGATCCACCGGGGAGCTGTTTTTT. It encodes CASGSTGELFF.

The chain has TRBV19 and TRBJ1-3, with D unresolved. The V and J ends lost 3 bases and 7 bases respectively, with 13 bases between them. Germline CDR1 LNHDA, CDR2 SQIVND (reference sequence). This CDR3 comprises 14 residues. Here the CDR3 DNA reads TGTGCCAGTAGTATGGAAATTCGGCGGAACACCATATATTTT. The encoded protein is CASSMEIRRNTIYF.

The rearrangement links TRBV19 to TRBJ2-3; D is perhaps TRBD1 (5 bases). Germline assignment: CDR1 LNHDA and CDR2 SQIVND (reference sequence). The CDR3 covers 16 residues. V was trimmed by 3 bases and J by 0 bases, leaving 13 bases between them. The CDR3 DNA reads TGTGCCAGTAGTATTGGTGGCAGGGAAAGCACAGATACGCAGTATTTT. Protein product: CASSIGGRESTDTQYF. Drawing the rest from reference TRBV19 and TRBJ2-3, the complete variable domain is DGGITQSPKYLFRKEGQNVTLSCEQNLNHDAMYWYRQDPGQGLRLIYYSQIVNDFQKGDIAEGYSVSREKKESFPLTVTSAQKNPTAFYLCASSIGGRESTDTQYFGPGTRLTVL.

V is TRBV18 and J is TRBJ2-2, with D tentatively TRBD2 (6 bases). There are 16 residues in the CDR3. V was trimmed by 5 bases and J by 1 base, leaving 14 bases between them. Germline CDR1 and CDR2: KGHSH and LQKENI. CDR3 DNA: TGTGCCAGCTCAACGAATGTCGGGGGGAACACCGGGGAGCTGTTTTTT. Its protein is CASSTNVGGNTGELFF. The variable domain in full, completed from reference TRBV18 and TRBJ2-2, reads NAGVMQNPRHLVRRRGQEARLRCSPMKGHSHVYWYRQLPEEGLKFMVYLQKENIIDESGMPKERFSAEFPKEGPSILRIQQVVRGDSAAYFCASSTNVGGNTGELFFGEGSRLTVL.

The rearrangement uses TRBV7-8 and TRBJ2-1; TRBD2 matches at 8 bases. This CDR3 is 15 amino acids long. Trimming at V came to 3 bases and at J to 7 bases, leaving 8 bases not matched to a gene. CDR1 is SGHVS, CDR2 FQNEAQ, per germline. CDR3 sequence: CASSFKSGSWNEQFF. Here the CDR3 DNA reads TGTGCCAGCAGCTTTAAGAGCGGGAGTTGGAATGAGCAGTTCTTC.

Only a few counts were recorded for this clone. V gene TRBV30 combines with J gene TRBJ1-2, with TRBD1 matching 7 bases. The CDR3 extends over 12 amino acids. The germline V gene has CDR1 GTSNPN and CDR2 SVGIG (reference sequence). V lost 2 bases, J lost 8 bases, and 5 bases stayed unmatched. The CDR3 coding sequence is TGTGCCTGGAGTCGACAGGGAAAGGGCTACACCTTC. This gives the protein CAWSRQGKGYTF. The full variable domain, completed using reference TRBV30 and TRBJ1-2, is SQTIHQWPATLVQPVGSPLSLECTVEGTSNPNLYWYRQAAGRGLQLLFYSVGIGQISSEVPQNLSASRPQDRQFILSSKKLLLSDSGFYLCAWSRQGKGYTFGSGTRLTVV.

The rearrangement links TRBV4-2 to TRBJ1-4, with 9 bases that match TRBD1. CDR1 and CDR2 from the germline V gene are LGHNA and YNFKEQ. This CDR3 spans 14 amino acids. The junction had 2 bases not matched to a gene; V was cut back by 1 base and J by 8 bases. The CDR3 protein is CASSQGGQGEKLFF. The CDR3 region has the DNA TGTGCCAGCAGCCAAGGGGGACAGGGCGAAAAACTGTTTTTT.

The gene calls are TRBV9 and TRBJ2-3; 11 bases fit TRBD2. Germline V gene lookup returns CDR1 SGDLS and CDR2 YYNGEE. CDR3 length: 16 residues. V trimming: 4 bases; J trimming: 5 bases; junction bases outside the gene matches: 9. DNA of the CDR3: TGTGCCAGCAGCAGTCAACTAGCGGGGGTGAGAGATACGCAGTATTTT. This encodes CASSSQLAGVRDTQYF.

The chain uses TRBV7-2 and TRBJ2-7; 8 bases are shared with TRBD1. The CDR3 extends over 15 amino acids. V lost 4 bases to trimming and J lost 2 bases; unmatched junction nucleotides: 7. Germline lookup yields CDR1 SGHTA and CDR2 FQGNSA. CDR3 protein: CASSSTADRAYEQYF. For the CDR3, the DNA is TGTGCCAGCAGCTCAACGGCGGACAGGGCCTACGAGCAGTACTTC.

The J gene is TRBJ1-5, the V gene TRBV4-1, with D unclear. The V gene lost 0 bases and the J gene lost 0 bases, with 12 bases spanning the gap. Germline lookup yields CDR1 MGHRA and CDR2 YSYEKL. There are 17 residues in the CDR3. The CDR3, as DNA: TGCGCCAGCAGCCAAGAGACGGTCTGGAATAGCAATCAGCCCCAGCATTTT. Translated: CASSQETVWNSNQPQHF.

The CDR3 loop reads CAVSSKSAYGYTF. For the CDR3, the DNA is TGTGCCGTCAGCTCTAAGAGCGCTTATGGCTACACCTTC. The V gene is TRBV30, the J gene TRBJ1-2, with no clear D. V gave up 8 bases and J gave up 5 bases, with 18 bases separating them. Germline V gene sequence: CDR1 GTSNPN, CDR2 SVGIG (reference sequence). The CDR3 totals 13 residues.

Regarding this clone: One end of the junction does not line up with germline, which may come from a read error. This chain connects TRBV2 to TRBJ1-1; 9 bases fit TRBD1. Germline CDR1 reads SNHLY; CDR2 reads FYNNEI. This CDR3 is 14 amino acids long. The DNA of the CDR3 is TGTGCCAGCAATCCCGACAGGGGGAACAGTGAAGCTTTCTTT. Its protein product is CASNPDRGNSEAFF.